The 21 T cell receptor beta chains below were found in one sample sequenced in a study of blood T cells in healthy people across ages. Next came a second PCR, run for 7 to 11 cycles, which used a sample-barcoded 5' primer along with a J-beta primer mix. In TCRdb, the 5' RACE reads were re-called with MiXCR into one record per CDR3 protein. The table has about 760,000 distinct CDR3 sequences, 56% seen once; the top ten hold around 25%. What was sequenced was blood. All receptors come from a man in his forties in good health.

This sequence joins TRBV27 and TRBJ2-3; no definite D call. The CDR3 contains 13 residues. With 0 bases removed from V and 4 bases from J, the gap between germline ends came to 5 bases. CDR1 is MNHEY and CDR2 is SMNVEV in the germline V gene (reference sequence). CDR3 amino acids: CASSLSPSDTQYF. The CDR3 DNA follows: TGTGCCAGCAGTTTATCCCCTTCAGATACGCAGTATTTT.

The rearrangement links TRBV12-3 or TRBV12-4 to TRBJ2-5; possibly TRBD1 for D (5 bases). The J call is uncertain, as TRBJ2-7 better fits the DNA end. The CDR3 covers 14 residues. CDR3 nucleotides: TGTGCCAGCAGTTTGGCAGGGCCCATCTACGAGCAGTACTTC. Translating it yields CASSLAGPIYEQYF.

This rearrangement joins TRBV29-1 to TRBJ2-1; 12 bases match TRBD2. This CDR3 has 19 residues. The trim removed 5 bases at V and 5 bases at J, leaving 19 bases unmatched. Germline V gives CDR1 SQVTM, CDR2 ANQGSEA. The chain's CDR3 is CSVTYFRPSGGALNNEQFF. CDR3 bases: TGCAGCGTTACCTATTTTCGGCCTAGCGGGGGGGCCTTGAACAATGAGCAGTTCTTC.

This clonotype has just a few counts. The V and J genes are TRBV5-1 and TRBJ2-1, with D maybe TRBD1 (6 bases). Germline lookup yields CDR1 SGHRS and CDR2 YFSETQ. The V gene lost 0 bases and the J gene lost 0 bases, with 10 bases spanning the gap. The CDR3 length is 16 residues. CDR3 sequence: CASSLADRPSYNEQFF. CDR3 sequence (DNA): TGCGCCAGCAGCTTGGCGGACAGACCCTCCTACAATGAGCAGTTCTTC.

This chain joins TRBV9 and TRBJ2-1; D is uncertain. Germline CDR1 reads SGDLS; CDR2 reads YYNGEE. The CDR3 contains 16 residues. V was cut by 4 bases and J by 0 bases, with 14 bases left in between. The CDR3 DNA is TGTGCCAGCAGCCCGTTCGGCTCGAGCTCCTACAATGAGCAGTTCTTC. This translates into CASSPFGSSSYNEQFF.

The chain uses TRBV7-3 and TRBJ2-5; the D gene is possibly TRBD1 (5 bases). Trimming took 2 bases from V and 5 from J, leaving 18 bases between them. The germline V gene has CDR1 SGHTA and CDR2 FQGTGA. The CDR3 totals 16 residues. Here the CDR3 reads CASSLDAGPSGETQYF. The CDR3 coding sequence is TGTGCCAGCAGCTTAGATGCAGGGCCGTCCGGGGAGACCCAGTACTTC.

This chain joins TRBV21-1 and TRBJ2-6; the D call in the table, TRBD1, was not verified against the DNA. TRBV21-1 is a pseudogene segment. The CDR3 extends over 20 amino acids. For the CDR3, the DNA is TGTGCCAGCAGCGAACGGGACAGTCCCTCTCCCTCCTCTGGGGCCAACGTCCTGACTTTC. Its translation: CASSERDSPSPSSGANVLTF.

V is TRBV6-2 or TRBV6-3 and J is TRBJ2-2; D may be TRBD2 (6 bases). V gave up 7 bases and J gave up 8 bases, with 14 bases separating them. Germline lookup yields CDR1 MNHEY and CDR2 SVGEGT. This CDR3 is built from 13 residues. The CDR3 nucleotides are TGTGCCAGCACCCGGGACTTTACGGGGGAGCTGTTTTTT. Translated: CASTRDFTGELFF.

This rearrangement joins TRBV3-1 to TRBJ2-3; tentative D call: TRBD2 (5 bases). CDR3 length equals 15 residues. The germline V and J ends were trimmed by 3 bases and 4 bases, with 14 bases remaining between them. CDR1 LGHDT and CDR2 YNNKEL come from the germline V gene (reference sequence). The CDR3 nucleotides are TGTGCCAGCAGCCAGGGGAGTAGGCCCTCAGATACGCAGTATTTT. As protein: CASSQGSRPSDTQYF.

CDR3 region: CASSDRGQESNYGYTF. The CDR3 DNA sequence: TGTGCCAGCAGTGACCGGGGACAGGAGTCTAACTATGGCTACACCTTC. The genes are TRBV6-1 and TRBJ1-2, with 8 bases lining up with TRBD1. This CDR3 is 16 amino acids long. The germline V gene encodes CDR1 MNHNS and CDR2 SASEGT. Losses at the gene ends were 3 bases for V and 0 bases for J; bases not matched to a gene: 6.

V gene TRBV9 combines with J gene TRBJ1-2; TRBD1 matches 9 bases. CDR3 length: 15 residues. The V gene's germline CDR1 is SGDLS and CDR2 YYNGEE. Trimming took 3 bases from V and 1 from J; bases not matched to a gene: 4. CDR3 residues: CASSARQGVNYGYTF. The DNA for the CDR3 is TGTGCCAGCAGCGCCCGACAGGGGGTTAACTATGGCTACACCTTC.

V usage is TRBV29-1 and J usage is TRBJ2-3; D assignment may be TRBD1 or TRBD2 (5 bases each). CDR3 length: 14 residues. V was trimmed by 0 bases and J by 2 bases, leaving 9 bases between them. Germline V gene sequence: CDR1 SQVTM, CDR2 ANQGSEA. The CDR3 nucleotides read TGCAGCGTTGAAGATACAGGACTCACAGATACGCAGTATTTT. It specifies CSVEDTGLTDTQYF.

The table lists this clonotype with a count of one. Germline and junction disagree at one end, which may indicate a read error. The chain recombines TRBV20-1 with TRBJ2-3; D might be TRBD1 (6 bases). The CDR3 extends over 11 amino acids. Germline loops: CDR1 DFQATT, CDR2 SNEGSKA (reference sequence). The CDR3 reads CGAPQGDTQYF. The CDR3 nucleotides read TGCGGTGCCCCACAGGGTGATACGCAGTATTTT.

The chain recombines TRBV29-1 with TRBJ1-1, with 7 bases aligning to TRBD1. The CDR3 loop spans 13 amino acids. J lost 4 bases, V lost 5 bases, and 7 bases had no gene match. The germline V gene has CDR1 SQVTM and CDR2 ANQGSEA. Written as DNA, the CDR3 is TGCAGCGTTTCACAGGGGATGGCCACTGAAGCTTTCTTT. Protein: CSVSQGMATEAFF. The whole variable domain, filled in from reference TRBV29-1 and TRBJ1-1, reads SAVISQKPSRDICQRGTSLTIQCQVDSQVTMMFWYRQQPGQSLTLIATANQGSEATYESGFVIDKFPISRPNLTFSTLTVSNMSPEDSSIYLCSVSQGMATEAFFGQGTRLTVV.

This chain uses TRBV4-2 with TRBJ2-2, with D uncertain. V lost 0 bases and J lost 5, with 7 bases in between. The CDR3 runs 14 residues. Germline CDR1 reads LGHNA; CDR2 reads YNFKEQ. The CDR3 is CASSQDWATGELFF. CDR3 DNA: TGTGCCAGCAGCCAAGATTGGGCAACCGGGGAGCTGTTTTTT.

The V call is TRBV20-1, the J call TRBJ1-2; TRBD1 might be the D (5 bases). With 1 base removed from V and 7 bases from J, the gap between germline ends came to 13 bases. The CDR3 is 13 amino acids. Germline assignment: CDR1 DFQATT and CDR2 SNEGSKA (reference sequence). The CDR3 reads CSARVGQGLGYTF. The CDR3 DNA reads TGCAGTGCTAGAGTGGGGCAGGGCCTTGGCTACACCTTC.

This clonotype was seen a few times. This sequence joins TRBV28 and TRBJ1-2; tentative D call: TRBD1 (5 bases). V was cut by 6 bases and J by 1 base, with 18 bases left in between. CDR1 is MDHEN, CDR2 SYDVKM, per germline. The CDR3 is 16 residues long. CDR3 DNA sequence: TGTGCCAGCAGCCGACCCCCTCCGGGACTTAACTATGGCTACACCTTC. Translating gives CASSRPPPGLNYGYTF.

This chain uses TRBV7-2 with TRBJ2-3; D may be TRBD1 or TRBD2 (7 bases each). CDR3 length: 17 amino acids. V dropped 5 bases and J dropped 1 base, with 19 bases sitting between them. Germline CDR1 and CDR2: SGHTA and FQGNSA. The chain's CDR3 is CASSPRRSGGGTDTQYF. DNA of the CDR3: TGTGCCAGCAGCCCACGCCGCTCAGGGGGGGGCACAGATACGCAGTATTTT.

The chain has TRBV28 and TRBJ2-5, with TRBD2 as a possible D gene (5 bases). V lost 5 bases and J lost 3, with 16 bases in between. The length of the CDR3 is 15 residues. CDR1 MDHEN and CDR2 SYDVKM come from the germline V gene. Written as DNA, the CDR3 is TGTGCCAGCAGTCGAAAATTAAGACTAAAAGAGACCCAGTACTTC. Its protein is CASSRKLRLKETQYF.

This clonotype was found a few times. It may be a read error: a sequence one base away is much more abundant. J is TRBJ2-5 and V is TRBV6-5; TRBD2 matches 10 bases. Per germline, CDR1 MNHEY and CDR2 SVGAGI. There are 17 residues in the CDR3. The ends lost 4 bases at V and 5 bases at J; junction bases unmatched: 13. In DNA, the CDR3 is TGTGCCAGCAGTTCAGGGGCTAGCGGGAGATTCGAGGAGACCCAGTACTTC. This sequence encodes CASSSGASGRFEETQYF.

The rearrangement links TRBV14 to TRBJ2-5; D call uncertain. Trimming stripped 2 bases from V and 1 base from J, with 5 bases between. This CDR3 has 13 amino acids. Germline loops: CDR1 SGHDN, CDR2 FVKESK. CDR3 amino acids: CASSQQLQETQYF. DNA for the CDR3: TGTGCCAGCAGCCAACAACTCCAAGAGACCCAGTACTTC. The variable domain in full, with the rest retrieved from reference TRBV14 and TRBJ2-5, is EAGVTQFPSHSVIEKGQTVTLRCDPISGHDNLYWYRRVMGKEIKFLLHFVKESKQDESGMPNNRFLAERTGGTYSTLKVQPAELEDSGVYFCASSQQLQETQYFGPGTRLLVL.